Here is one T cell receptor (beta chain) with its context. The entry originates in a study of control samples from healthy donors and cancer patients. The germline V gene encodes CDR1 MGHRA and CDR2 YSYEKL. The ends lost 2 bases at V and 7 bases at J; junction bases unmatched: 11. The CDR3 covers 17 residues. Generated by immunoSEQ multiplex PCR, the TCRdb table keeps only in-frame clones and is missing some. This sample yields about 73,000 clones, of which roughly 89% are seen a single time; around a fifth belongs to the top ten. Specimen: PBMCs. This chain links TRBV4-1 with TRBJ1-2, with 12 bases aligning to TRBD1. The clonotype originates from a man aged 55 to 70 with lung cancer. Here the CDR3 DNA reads TGCGCCAGCAGCCAACCGCTGGGACAGGGGGCTACGGGTGGCTACACCTTC. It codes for CASSQPLGQGATGGYTF.